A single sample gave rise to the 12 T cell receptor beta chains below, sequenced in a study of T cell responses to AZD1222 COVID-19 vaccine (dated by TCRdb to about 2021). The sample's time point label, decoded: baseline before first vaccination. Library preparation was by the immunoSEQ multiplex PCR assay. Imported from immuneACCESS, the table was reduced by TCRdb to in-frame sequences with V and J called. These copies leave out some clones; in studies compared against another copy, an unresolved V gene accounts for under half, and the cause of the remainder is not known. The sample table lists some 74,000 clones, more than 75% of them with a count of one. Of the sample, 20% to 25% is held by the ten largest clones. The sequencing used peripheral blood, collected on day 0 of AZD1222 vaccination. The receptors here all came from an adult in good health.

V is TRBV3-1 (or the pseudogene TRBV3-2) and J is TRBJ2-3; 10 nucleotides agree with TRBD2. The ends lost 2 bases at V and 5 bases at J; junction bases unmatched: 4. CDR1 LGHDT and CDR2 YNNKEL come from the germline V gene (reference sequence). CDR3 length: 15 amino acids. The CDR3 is CASSQLAGAGDTQYF. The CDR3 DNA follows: TGTGCCAGCAGCCAACTAGCGGGGGCAGGAGATACGCAGTATTTT.

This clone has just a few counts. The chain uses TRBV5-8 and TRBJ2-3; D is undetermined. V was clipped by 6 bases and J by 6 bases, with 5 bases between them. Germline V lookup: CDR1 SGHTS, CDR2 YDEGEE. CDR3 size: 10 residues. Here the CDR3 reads CASIGDTQYF. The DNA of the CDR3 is TGTGCCAGCATTGGGGATACGCAGTATTTT. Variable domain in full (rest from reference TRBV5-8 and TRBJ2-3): EAGVTQSPTHLIKTRGQQATLRCSPISGHTSVYWYQQALGLGLQFLLWYDEGEERNRGNFPPRFSGRQFPNYSSELNVNALELEDSALYLCASIGDTQYFGPGTRLTVL.

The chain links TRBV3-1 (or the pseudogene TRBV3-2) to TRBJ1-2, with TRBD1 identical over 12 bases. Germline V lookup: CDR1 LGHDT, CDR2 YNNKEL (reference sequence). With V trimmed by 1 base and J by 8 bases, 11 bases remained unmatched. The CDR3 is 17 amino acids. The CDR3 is CASSQVPSGTGGGGYTF. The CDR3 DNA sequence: TGTGCCAGCAGCCAAGTCCCCTCCGGGACAGGGGGCGGAGGCTACACCTTC.

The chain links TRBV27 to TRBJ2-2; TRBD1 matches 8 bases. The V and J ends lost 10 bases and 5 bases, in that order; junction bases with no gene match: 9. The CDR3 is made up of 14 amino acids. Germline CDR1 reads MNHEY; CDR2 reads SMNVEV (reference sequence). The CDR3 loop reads CATRTGFETGELFF. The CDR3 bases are TGTGCCACTCGGACAGGGTTTGAGACCGGGGAGCTGTTTTTT.

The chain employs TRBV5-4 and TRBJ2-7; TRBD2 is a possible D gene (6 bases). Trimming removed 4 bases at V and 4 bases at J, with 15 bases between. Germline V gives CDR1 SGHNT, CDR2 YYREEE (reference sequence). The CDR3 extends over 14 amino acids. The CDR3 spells CASSNGRLGYEQYF. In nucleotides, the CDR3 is TGTGCCAGCAGCAACGGGCGACTAGGGTACGAGCAGTACTTC.

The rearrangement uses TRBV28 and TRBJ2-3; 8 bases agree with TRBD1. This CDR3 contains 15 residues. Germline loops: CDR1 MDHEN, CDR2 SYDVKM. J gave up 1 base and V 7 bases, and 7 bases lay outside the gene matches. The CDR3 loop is CASTAGGAGTDTQYF. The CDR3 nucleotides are TGTGCCAGCACCGCAGGGGGCGCGGGCACAGATACGCAGTATTTT.

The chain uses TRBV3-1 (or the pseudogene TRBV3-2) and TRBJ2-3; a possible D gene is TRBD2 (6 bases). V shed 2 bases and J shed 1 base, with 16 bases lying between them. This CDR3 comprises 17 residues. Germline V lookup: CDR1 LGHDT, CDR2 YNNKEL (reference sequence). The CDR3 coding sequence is TGTGCCAGCAGCCAAATAATCGGGGGTACTGGCACAGATACGCAGTATTTT. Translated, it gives CASSQIIGGTGTDTQYF.

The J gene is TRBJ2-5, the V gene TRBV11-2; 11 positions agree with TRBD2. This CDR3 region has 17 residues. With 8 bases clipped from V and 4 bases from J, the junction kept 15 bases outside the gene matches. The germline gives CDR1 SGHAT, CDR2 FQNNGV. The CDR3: CASEGLAGGIRVETQYF. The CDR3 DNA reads TGTGCCAGCGAGGGGCTAGCGGGAGGTATTCGGGTAGAGACCCAGTACTTC. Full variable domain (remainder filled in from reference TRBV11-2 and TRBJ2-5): EAGVAQSPRYKIIEKRQSVAFWCNPISGHATLYWYQQILGQGPKLLIQFQNNGVVDDSQLPKDRFSAERLKGVDSTLKIQPAKLEDSAVYLCASEGLAGGIRVETQYFGPGTRLLVL.

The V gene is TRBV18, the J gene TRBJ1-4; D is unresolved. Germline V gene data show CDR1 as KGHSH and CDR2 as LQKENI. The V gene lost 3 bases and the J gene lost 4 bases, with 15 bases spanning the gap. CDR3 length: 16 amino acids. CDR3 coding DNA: TGTGCCAGCTCACCCCTCGGAGGTCAGAGTAATGAAAAACTGTTTTTT. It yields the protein CASSPLGGQSNEKLFF. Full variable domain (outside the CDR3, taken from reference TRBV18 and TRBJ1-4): NAGVMQNPRHLVRRRGQEARLRCSPMKGHSHVYWYRQLPEEGLKFMVYLQKENIIDESGMPKERFSAEFPKEGPSILRIQQVVRGDSAAYFCASSPLGGQSNEKLFFGSGTQLSVL.

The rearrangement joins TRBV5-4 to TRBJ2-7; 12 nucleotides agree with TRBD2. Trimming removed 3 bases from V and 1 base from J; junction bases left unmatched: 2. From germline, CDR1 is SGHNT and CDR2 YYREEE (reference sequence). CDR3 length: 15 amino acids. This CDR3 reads CASSSGLAGSYEQYF. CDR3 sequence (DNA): TGTGCCAGCAGCTCCGGACTAGCGGGGTCCTACGAGCAGTACTTC.

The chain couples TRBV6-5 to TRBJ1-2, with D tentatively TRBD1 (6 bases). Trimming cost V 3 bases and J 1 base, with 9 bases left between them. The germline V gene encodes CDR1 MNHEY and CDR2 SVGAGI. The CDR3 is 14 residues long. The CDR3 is CASSYDRLNYGYTF. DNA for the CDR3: TGTGCCAGCAGTTATGACAGGCTTAACTATGGCTACACCTTC.

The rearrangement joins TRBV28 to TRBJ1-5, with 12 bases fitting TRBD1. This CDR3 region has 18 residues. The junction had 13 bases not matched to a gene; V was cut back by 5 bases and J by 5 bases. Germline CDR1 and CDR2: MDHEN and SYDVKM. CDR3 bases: TGTGCCAGCAGTCCTCCGGGACAGGGGGCTTTGGTGTATCAGCCCCAGCATTTT. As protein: CASSPPGQGALVYQPQHF. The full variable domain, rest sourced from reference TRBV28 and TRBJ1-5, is DVKVTQSSRYLVKRTGEKVFLECVQDMDHENMFWYRQDPGLGLRLIYFSYDVKMKEKGDIPEGYSVSREKKERFSLILESASTNQTSMYLCASSPPGQGALVYQPQHFGDGTRLSIL.